Below, one TCR beta chain is given with its context. What it binds is not known. This specimen belongs to a study of cytomegalovirus exposure and HLA in healthy donors. Study-level information: Early on, a data release was issued that held about 85 million unique TCRs from HLA-typed donors. Study results and caveats: In a later analysis, HLA-associated beta chains showed higher expansion and lower generation probabilities than comparable chains.

The PCR had 60 Vbeta and 13 Jbeta primers. Sequencing was performed with immunoSEQ multiplex PCR; in TCRdb, only in-frame clones are kept and a portion is missing. The sample lists some 71,000 clones; less than 75% were seen once. The sequenced material came from PBMCs. This TCR was sampled from a man aged 35-49 years in good health and CMV-seropositive.

The CDR3: CASSPGTSGGRYQETQYF. For the CDR3, the DNA is TGTGCCAGCAGTCCCGGGACTAGCGGGGGGCGGTACCAAGAGACCCAGTACTTC. V usage is TRBV27 and J usage is TRBJ2-5; 15 bases match TRBD2. Losses at the gene ends were 5 bases for V and 0 bases for J; bases not matched to a gene: 7. This CDR3 spans 18 amino acids. Germline CDR1 and CDR2: MNHEY and SMNVEV (reference sequence).